This T cell receptor beta chain was recovered during a study of regulatory T cells in long-lasting Graves disease. Overall study context: The definition of persistent Graves' disease was over 5 years of antithyroid drugs with positive TSH receptor antibodies.

Study results and caveats: Patients with persistent disease shared some 3,000 public clonotypes, outpacing the roughly 970 shared by new patients. TCR diversity in persistent Graves' patients was below that of newly diagnosed ones.

Arm-PCR with iRepertoire HTBI primers amplified the CDR3 regions for these TCR beta libraries. TCRdb fed the multiplex PCR reads into MiXCR, producing one record per CDR3 protein. The table has roughly 450,000 distinct CDR3 sequences, about 22% seen once. Time point of the sample: persistent/refractory GD, antithyroid drugs over 5 years with positive TRAb. RNA isolated from PBMCs was used to make the TCR library. This clonotype was detected ten times or more. Its antigen is as yet unknown. The source material was peripheral blood mononuclear cells (PBMCs), sampled when the disease was refractory, from a patient treated with antithyroid drugs. This TCR was recovered from a female donor with Graves disease.

The DNA for the CDR3 is TGTGCCAGCAGTTACTCAGGGCGTCACTCCTGGAACAATGAGCAGTTCTTC. Amino acids: CASSYSGRHSWNNEQFF. The chain is built from TRBV6-2 or TRBV6-3 and TRBJ2-1; D unclear. Germline V gene sequence: CDR1 MNHEY, CDR2 SVGEGT. The CDR3 spans 17 residues. V lost 0 bases and J lost 5, with 17 bases in between.